The clone carrying this TCR beta chain was counted only a few times. The antigen remains undetermined. V was pared by 5 bases and J by 7 bases, with 6 bases of the junction left unmatched. Per the germline V gene, CDR1 is MNHNY and CDR2 is SVGAGI (reference sequence). This CDR3 region has 14 residues. Naive and memory CD4+ T cells were separated from cryopreserved PBMCs. Naive or memory CD4+ cells were cultured 1:1 with T cell-depleted PBMCs plus CEF. This sample was included in a study of CD4 T cells in relation to SARS-CoV-2 and coronaviruses. General study findings and limits: Crossreactive clones expanded significantly less to SARS-CoV-2 than monoreactive clones.

Only in-frame clones appear in the TCRdb table, and some are missing; sequencing was by immunoSEQ multiplex PCR. Seen here are some 40,000 clones, 82% observed once, and the top ten hold around 4.8%. This TCR came from an adult with COVID-19. The V gene is TRBV6-6, the J gene TRBJ1-5; 9 bases are shared with TRBD1. Material for sequencing was naive CD4+ T cells from PBMCs, cultured in vitro. As to subset: naive CD4+ T cells isolated by negative enrichment. In nucleotides, the CDR3 is TGTGCCAGCAGTCCGGGACAGGGAGGACAGCCCCAGCATTTT. It is translated as CASSPGQGGQPQHF.